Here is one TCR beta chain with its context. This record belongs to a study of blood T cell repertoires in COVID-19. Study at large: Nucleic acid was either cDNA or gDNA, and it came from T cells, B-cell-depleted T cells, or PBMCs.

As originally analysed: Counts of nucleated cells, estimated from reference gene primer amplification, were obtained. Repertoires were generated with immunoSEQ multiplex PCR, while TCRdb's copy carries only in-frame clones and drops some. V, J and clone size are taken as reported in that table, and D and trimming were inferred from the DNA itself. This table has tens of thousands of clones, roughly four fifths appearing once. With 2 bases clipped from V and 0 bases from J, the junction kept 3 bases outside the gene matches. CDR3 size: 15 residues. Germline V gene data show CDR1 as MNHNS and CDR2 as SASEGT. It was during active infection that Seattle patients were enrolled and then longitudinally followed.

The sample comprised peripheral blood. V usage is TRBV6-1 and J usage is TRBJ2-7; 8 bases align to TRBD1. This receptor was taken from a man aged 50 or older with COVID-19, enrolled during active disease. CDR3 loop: CASSESTGDSYEQYF. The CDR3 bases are TGTGCCAGCAGTGAATCGACAGGGGACTCCTACGAGCAGTACTTC.